These 14 T cell receptor beta chains share one sample of origin, sequenced in a study of vaccination effects on CD4 cells after COVID-19. Profiled with immunoSEQ multiplex PCR; TCRdb holds only in-frame clones, not every one. The sample includes approximately 45,000 clones, around 74% of them seen just once. Antigens of these TCRs are unknown. Culture proceeded for approximately nine days, and CD4+ T cells were then isolated. This specimen was CD4+ T cells from PBMCs cultured without peptide, taken before COVID-19 vaccination. These receptors came from a human donor who had a prior SARS-CoV-2 infection.

The chain is built from TRBV5-1 and TRBJ2-5; 11 bases match TRBD2. The CDR3 sequence is 15 residues long. Trimming cost V 0 bases and J 7 bases; bases outside gene matches: 5. Germline V gives CDR1 SGHRS, CDR2 YFSETQ. The CDR3 loop is CASSLATSGSRTQYF. The CDR3 nucleotides read TGCGCCAGCAGCTTGGCCACTAGCGGGAGCCGGACCCAGTACTTC.

V gene TRBV4-1 combines with J gene TRBJ2-1; 14 nucleotides align to TRBD2. From germline, CDR1 is MGHRA and CDR2 YSYEKL. This CDR3 is 21 amino acids long. Trimming at V came to 4 bases and at J to 0 bases, leaving 14 bases not matched to a gene. CDR3: CASSPRSPGLAGARSYNEQFF. Written as DNA, the CDR3 is TGCGCCAGCAGCCCACGATCCCCGGGACTAGCGGGGGCCCGCTCCTACAATGAGCAGTTCTTC.

This sequence joins TRBV5-5 and TRBJ1-5; D unresolved. Trimming removed 7 bases at V and 7 bases at J, with 33 bases between. The CDR3 consists of 19 residues. The V gene's germline CDR1 is SGHKS and CDR2 YYEKEE (reference sequence). Here the CDR3 reads CASPCVRCQVGEGGQPQHF. The CDR3 DNA is TGTGCCAGCCCCTGTGTAAGGTGTCAGGTCGGGGAGGGCGGACAGCCCCAGCATTTT.

The rearrangement uses TRBV2 and TRBJ2-3; possible D gene TRBD2, 6 bases. Germline V gene sequence: CDR1 SNHLY, CDR2 FYNNEI. V was shortened by 4 bases and J by 1 base, with 12 bases between the two germline ends. The length of the CDR3 is 15 residues. CDR3 nucleotides: TGTGCCAGCAGTGCCACGGGAGACCGCACAGATACGCAGTATTTT. Translated: CASSATGDRTDTQYF.

J is TRBJ2-1 and V is TRBV6-1, with TRBD1 matching 10 bases. The CDR3 is 16 residues long. CDR1 is MNHNS and CDR2 is SASEGT in the germline V gene. V lost 2 bases and J lost 4; bases outside the gene matches: 5. The chain's CDR3 is CASSELGQGDYNEQFF. CDR3 bases: TGTGCCAGCAGTGAACTAGGACAGGGGGATTACAATGAGCAGTTCTTC.

The chain joins TRBV24-1 to TRBJ2-3, with no clear D. The germline V gene encodes CDR1 KGHDR and CDR2 SFDVKD. The germline V and J ends were trimmed by 2 bases and 0 bases, with 5 bases remaining between them. The CDR3 spans 14 residues. CDR3 in amino acids: CATSDSRSTDTQYF. For the CDR3, the DNA is TGTGCCACCAGTGATTCCAGGAGCACAGATACGCAGTATTTT.

The count of this clone is one. V and J are TRBV5-1 and TRBJ2-7, with unresolved D. The CDR3 is made up of 11 amino acids. Trimming took off 0 bases at V and 7 bases at J, with 5 bases between the two ends. Germline CDR1 is SGHRS and CDR2 is YFSETQ. CDR3 sequence: CASSLGQEQYF. CDR3 bases: TGCGCCAGCAGCTTGGGGCAAGAGCAGTACTTC.

V gene TRBV4-1 combines with J gene TRBJ1-5; 8 nucleotides align to TRBD1. This CDR3 has 16 residues. CDR1 MGHRA and CDR2 YSYEKL come from the germline V gene. J gave up 11 bases and V 0 bases, and 12 bases lay outside the gene matches. The CDR3 region has the DNA TGCGCCAGCAGCCAAGACGACAGGGGATATTCTGTTGCCCAGCATTTT. Its translation: CASSQDDRGYSVAQHF.

Only a few counts were recorded for this clone. The V and J genes are TRBV19 and TRBJ1-2; 7 nucleotides align to TRBD1. V was clipped by 3 bases and J by 8 bases; unmatched bases: 15. The CDR3 spans 16 residues. Germline V gene data show CDR1 as LNHDA and CDR2 as SQIVND (reference sequence). This chain's CDR3 is CASSIRGLNDREGYTF. The CDR3 DNA sequence: TGTGCCAGTAGTATTAGGGGATTGAACGACAGGGAAGGCTACACCTTC.

The V call is TRBV27, the J call TRBJ1-5; 7 bases align to TRBD1. This CDR3 contains 13 residues. The V segment lost 6 bases and the J segment 6 bases; nucleotides outside the gene matches: 5. Germline CDR1 reads MNHEY; CDR2 reads SMNVEV (reference sequence). DNA for the CDR3: TGTGCCAGCAGCCACAGGGGCCGTCAGCCCCAGCATTTT. It specifies CASSHRGRQPQHF.

This chain links TRBV25-1 with TRBJ2-5, with D possibly called TRBD1 or TRBD2 (5 bases each). Germline V gene lookup returns CDR1 MGHDK and CDR2 SYGVNS. This CDR3 spans 14 amino acids. V was pared by 6 bases and J by 10 bases, with 21 bases between. CDR3: CASSPLGTVHVQYF. As DNA, the CDR3 is TGTGCCAGCAGCCCTCTGGGGACGGTACACGTCCAGTACTTC.

A word on this clone: Other DNA sequences in the sample encode the same CDR3. This chain links TRBV4-2 with TRBJ1-1; 7 bases fit TRBD1. CDR3 size: 15 residues. J was trimmed by 3 bases and V by 4 bases; bases with no gene match: 8. Germline CDR1 and CDR2: LGHNA and YNFKEQ. Here the CDR3 DNA reads TGTGCCAGCAGCCCTAAAGGGCAGGGGGACACTGAAGCTTTCTTT. It translates to CASSPKGQGDTEAFF.

V is TRBV5-1 and J is TRBJ2-5; 8 positions match TRBD1. Germline V gives CDR1 SGHRS, CDR2 YFSETQ. V gave up 4 bases and J gave up 5 bases; unmatched junction bases: 4. This CDR3 has 13 amino acids. CDR3 sequence: CASSETGAETQYF. CDR3 bases: TGCGCCAGCAGCGAGACAGGGGCGGAGACCCAGTACTTC. The full variable domain, rest sourced from reference TRBV5-1 and TRBJ2-5, is KAGVTQTPRYLIKTRGQQVTLSCSPISGHRSVSWYQQTPGQGLQFLFEYFSETQRNKGNFPGRFSGRQFSNSRSEMNVSTLELGDSALYLCASSETGAETQYFGPGTRLLVL.

V and J are TRBV20-1 and TRBJ1-6; tentative D call: TRBD1 (5 bases). The length of the CDR3 is 13 residues. Germline lookup yields CDR1 DFQATT and CDR2 SNEGSKA (reference sequence). V was pared by 3 bases and J by 10 bases, with 13 bases between. The CDR3 coding sequence is TGCAGTGCTAGTATGGGGGTAGGATCACCCCTCCACTTT. It encodes CSASMGVGSPLHF.